The 31 T cell receptor beta chains below come from one sample, sequenced in a study of T cells in women clearing cervical HPV infection. Sequencing used immunoSEQ multiplex PCR; TCRdb keeps in-frame clones, though not all of them. In total, the table holds about 34,000 clones. The specimen was blood buffy coat. All receptors derive from a woman between 18 and 69 years old with a cervical HPV16 infection that either progressed to CIN3+ or cleared (not recorded which).

For this clone: The CDR3 end is not reached by the read, which stops 3 residues before it; the germline J gene fills it in. V gene TRBV19 combines with J gene TRBJ2-7; D perhaps matches TRBD2 (5 bases). V shed 0 bases and J shed 3 bases, with 15 bases lying between them. Germline loops: CDR1 LNHDA, CDR2 SQIVND (reference sequence). The CDR3 consists of 16 residues. CDR3 sequence reads: CASSIDGERFFYEQYF. CDR3 bases read: TGTGCCAGTAGTATAGATGGGGAGCGGTTCTTCTACGAG.

Points on this clone: The CDR3 goes on 3 residues after the read ends, and that part is filled in from the germline J gene. The rearrangement joins TRBV4-2 to TRBJ2-3; 8 bases agree with TRBD2. This CDR3 spans 15 amino acids. The germline CDR1 and CDR2 sequences are LGHNA and YNFKEQ. The covered CDR3 bases are TGTGCCAGCAGCCAGAACGGGGGGGTCGTAGAGACG. It translates to CASSQNGGVVET. Given in full, the CDR3 is CASSQNGGVVETQYF.

As to this clone: Read coverage stops 3 residues before the CDR3 terminus; the germline J gene supplies the remainder. V usage is TRBV11-2 and J usage is TRBJ1-1, with no clear D. Looked up from germline, CDR1 is SGHAT and CDR2 is FQNNGV. Deletions cut 4 bases from V and 5 bases from J, with 5 bases between. The CDR3 is 11 residues long. The sequenced CDR3 bases are TGTGCCAGCAGCTCCAGGACTGAA. It is translated as CASSSRTE. The full CDR3 protein is CASSSRTEAFF.

A word on this clone: The sequence runs out 3 residues before the end of the CDR3; the remainder is reconstructed from the germline J gene. V gene TRBV29-1 combines with J gene TRBJ2-2, with TRBD2 matching over 7 bases. The CDR3 sequence is 13 residues long. Per germline, CDR1 SQVTM and CDR2 ANQGSEA. The sequenced part of the CDR3 DNA is TGCAGCGCCTGGTGGGGGACTAATGAAAAG. Residues: CSAWWGTNEK. The complete CDR3 reads CSAWWGTNEKLFF.

The CDR3 region is CASSLIANGNTIYF. The CDR3 DNA, read in part, is TGTGCCAGCAGCTTAATCGCTAATGGAAACACC. This chain connects TRBV11-2 to TRBJ1-3; no clear D gene. The CDR3 end is not reached by the read, which stops 3 residues before it; the germline J gene fills it in. Germline loops: CDR1 SGHAT, CDR2 FQNNGV. The CDR3 runs 14 residues. V was shortened by 2 bases and J by 3 bases, with 8 bases between the two germline ends. Full variable domain (remainder filled in from reference TRBV11-2 and TRBJ1-3): EAGVAQSPRYKIIEKRQSVAFWCNPISGHATLYWYQQILGQGPKLLIQFQNNGVVDDSQLPKDRFSAERLKGVDSTLKIQPAKLEDSAVYLCASSLIANGNTIYFGEGSWLTVV.

As for this clone: Relative to the germline gene, one junction end is altered; a read error may explain this. Distinct nucleotide sequences in the sample also encode this CDR3. CDR3 bases read: TGTGCCAGCTCACCCACAGGGGATGTCTATGGAAACACT. Translated, it gives CASSPTGDVYGNT. The complete CDR3 sequence is CASSPTGDVYGNTIYF. The chain employs TRBV18 and TRBJ1-3; 7 bases match TRBD1. The missing CDR3 end, 3 residues past where the read stops, is filled in from the germline J gene. The CDR3 has 16 amino acids. The germline gives CDR1 KGHSH, CDR2 LQKENI.

Details on this clone: The CDR3 end is not reached by the read, which stops 3 residues before it; the germline J gene fills it in. The V gene is TRBV2, the J gene TRBJ1-6, with D possibly TRBD1 on 5 matching bases. Germline values: CDR1 SNHLY, CDR2 FYNNEI. This CDR3 has 14 amino acids. The V end lost 6 bases, the J end lost 8 bases, and 14 bases lay between the germline ends. CDR3 sequence: CASRDSGVYSPLHF. The CDR3 DNA, read in part, is TGTGCCAGCAGGGATTCGGGGGTTTATTCACCC.

About this clone: The CDR3 is cut off 3 residues early in the read; its end comes from the germline J gene. The chain recombines TRBV7-3 with TRBJ1-2, with 8 bases identical to TRBD1. The CDR3 spans 13 residues. Germline V gene lookup returns CDR1 SGHTA and CDR2 FQGTGA. This CDR3 is CASSPGTGYDYTF. CDR3 DNA (partial): TGTGCCAGCAGCCCTGGGACAGGCTACGAC.

Points on this clone: The read comes to an end 3 residues before the CDR3 does, leaving the germline J gene to fill in the end. The rearrangement uses TRBV5-8 and TRBJ2-1; tentative D call: TRBD1 (5 bases). The germline V and J ends were trimmed by 4 bases and 6 bases, with 11 bases remaining between them. This CDR3 is built from 13 residues. Germline V CDR1 and CDR2: SGHTS, YDEGEE. CDR3 amino acids: CASSGGALNEQFF. The covered CDR3 bases are TGTGCCAGCAGCGGTGGGGCTCTCAATGAG.

As concerns this clone: The read ends 3 residues early relative to the CDR3; the germline J gene fills the gap. J is TRBJ2-1 and V is TRBV20-1; 8 bases align to TRBD2. The V and J ends lost 6 bases and 6 bases, in that order; junction bases with no gene match: 10. The CDR3 extends over 14 amino acids. The germline V gene has CDR1 DFQATT and CDR2 SNEGSKA (reference sequence). The CDR3 sequence: CSAAFRGGPNEQFF. The CDR3 DNA, read in part, is TGCAGTGCCGCCTTCCGGGGGGGACCCAATGAG.

With respect to this clone: The CDR3 end is not reached by the read, which stops 3 residues before it; the germline J gene fills it in. J is TRBJ1-2 and V is TRBV2, with TRBD1 identical over 8 bases. Trimming took 6 bases from V and 2 from J; bases not matched to a gene: 11. CDR3 size: 16 residues. Germline V lookup: CDR1 SNHLY, CDR2 FYNNEI. The part of the CDR3 DNA that was read is TGTGCCAGCAGCGCTCACGGACAGGGAAAAAACTATGGC. It encodes CASSAHGQGKNYG. The whole CDR3 region reads CASSAHGQGKNYGYTF.

The DNA read from the CDR3 is TGTGCCAGCAGTGTGACCCTCACAGATACC. Translation gives CASSVTLTDT. From start to end, the CDR3 is CASSVTLTDTYTF. The gene calls are TRBV2 and TRBJ1-2; D not certain. The read gets to within 3 residues of the CDR3 end, and the germline J gene fills in the rest. CDR3 length equals 13 residues. Germline V gene lookup returns CDR1 SNHLY and CDR2 FYNNEI.

The part of the CDR3 DNA that was read is TGTGCCAGCAGTCAGCTCCCAGGGACCTATAATTCACCC. This translates into CASSQLPGTYNSP. The complete CDR3 protein is CASSQLPGTYNSPLHF. The chain couples TRBV7-3 to TRBJ1-6, with D tentatively TRBD1 (5 bases). The CDR3 end is not reached by the read, which stops 3 residues before it; the germline J gene fills it in. Trimming pared 6 bases from V and 2 bases from J, leaving 14 bases between. The CDR3 is made up of 16 amino acids. CDR1 is SGHTA and CDR2 is FQGTGA in the germline V gene.

Remarks on this clone: The read stops 3 residues short of the end of the CDR3; the missing end is completed from the germline J gene. The J gene is TRBJ2-6, the V gene TRBV20-1; 7 nucleotides align to TRBD2. The germline CDR1 and CDR2 sequences are DFQATT and SNEGSKA (reference sequence). The ends lost 4 bases at V and 2 bases at J; junction bases unmatched: 11. This CDR3 comprises 17 residues. The DNA read from the CDR3 is TGCAGTGCTATCGCCGGACTAGGTCGAGCTGGGGCCAACGTC. It translates to CSAIAGLGRAGANV. From start to end, the CDR3 is CSAIAGLGRAGANVLTF.

As regards this clone: The read terminates 3 residues before the CDR3 end, so the remaining end is supplied by the germline J gene. This rearrangement joins TRBV7-8 to TRBJ2-5; D gene uncertain. V dropped 5 bases and J dropped 2 bases, with 18 bases sitting between them. The CDR3 has 16 amino acids. The V gene's germline CDR1 is SGHVS and CDR2 FQNEAQ. This chain's CDR3 is CASSPIGAPRQETQYF. The covered CDR3 bases are TGTGCCAGCAGCCCAATCGGAGCGCCTAGGCAAGAGACC.

To note about this clone: The CDR3 goes on 3 residues after the read ends, and that part is filled in from the germline J gene. J is TRBJ1-4 and V is TRBV5-1; D not certain. Germline V gene data show CDR1 as SGHRS and CDR2 as YFSETQ. V was cut by 4 bases and J by 3 bases, with 19 bases left in between. CDR3 size: 17 residues. The DNA read from the CDR3 is TGCGCCAGCAGCGCTAAAGGGCTAAAAACACCTAATGAAAAA. Its translation is CASSAKGLKTPNEK. The whole CDR3 protein is CASSAKGLKTPNEKLFF. The complete variable domain, with remaining parts taken from reference TRBV5-1 and TRBJ1-4, reads KAGVTQTPRYLIKTRGQQVTLSCSPISGHRSVSWYQQTPGQGLQFLFEYFSETQRNKGNFPGRFSGRQFSNSRSEMNVSTLELGDSALYLCASSAKGLKTPNEKLFFGSGTQLSVL.

About this clone: The CDR3 end is not reached by the read, which stops 3 residues before it; the germline J gene fills it in. The gene calls are TRBV20-1 and TRBJ1-5, with 9 bases identical to TRBD1. This CDR3 region has 13 residues. V lost 5 bases, J lost 7 bases, and 6 bases stayed unmatched. The V gene's germline CDR1 is DFQATT and CDR2 SNEGSKA (reference sequence). CDR3 protein: CSAPDRGGQPQHF. CDR3 DNA (partial): TGCAGTGCTCCGGACAGGGGAGGACAGCCC.

In regard to this clone: The CDR3 end falls 3 residues outside the read, so it is completed with the germline J gene. This chain connects TRBV7-9 to TRBJ2-5, with D maybe TRBD1 (5 bases). The CDR3 runs 14 residues. Germline CDR1 reads SEHNR; CDR2 reads FQNEAQ (reference sequence). V was trimmed by 3 bases and J by 4 bases, leaving 12 bases between them. Incomplete CDR3 DNA: TGTGCCAGCAGCTTTCTGGCAGGGCCAGAGACC. Encoded protein: CASSFLAGPET. In full, the CDR3 reads CASSFLAGPETQYF.

Comments on this clone: Coverage ceases 3 residues before the CDR3 finishes, and the germline J gene fills in the end. The chain combines TRBV30 with TRBJ1-5; weak D call: TRBD1 (6 bases). The CDR3 runs 15 residues. Per germline, CDR1 GTSNPN and CDR2 SVGIG (reference sequence). Trimming left V 1 base short and J 4 bases short, with 14 bases between. The CDR3 reads CAWSAGQSPNQPQHF. The sequenced CDR3 bases are TGTGCCTGGAGTGCGGGACAAAGCCCAAATCAGCCC. Drawing the rest from reference TRBV30 and TRBJ1-5, the complete variable domain is SQTIHQWPATLVQPVGSPLSLECTVEGTSNPNLYWYRQAAGRGLQLLFYSVGIGQISSEVPQNLSASRPQDRQFILSSKKLLLSDSGFYLCAWSAGQSPNQPQHFGDGTRLSIL.

Details on this clone: The read terminates 3 residues ahead of where the CDR3 ends, so the germline J gene completes it. The chain joins TRBV2 to TRBJ1-2, with D uncertain. This CDR3 is 12 amino acids long. The V end lost 6 bases, the J end lost 4 bases, and 9 bases lay between the germline ends. CDR1 is SNHLY, CDR2 FYNNEI, per germline. This chain's CDR3 is CASRERGYGYTF. CDR3 DNA, as far as it was read: TGTGCCAGCAGAGAGCGGGGCTATGGC.

A remark on this clone: Sequencing ends 3 residues short of the CDR3 end; the germline J gene provides the rest. This sequence joins TRBV30 and TRBJ1-2; 7 nucleotides match TRBD1. With V trimmed by 5 bases and J by 7 bases, 4 bases remained unmatched. The CDR3 runs 11 residues. Germline V gene sequence: CDR1 GTSNPN, CDR2 SVGIG (reference sequence). The CDR3 protein is CAWGPGGGYTF. CDR3 DNA (partial): TGTGCCTGGGGCCCAGGGGGTGGC.

With regard to this clone: The DNA ends 3 residues before the CDR3 does, and the rest of the CDR3 is filled in from the germline J gene. V is TRBV20-1 and J is TRBJ2-1; TRBD2 aligns across 9 bases. J lost 7 bases, V lost 1 base, and 11 bases had no gene match. Germline CDR1 DFQATT, CDR2 SNEGSKA (reference sequence). CDR3 length: 16 residues. Incomplete CDR3 DNA: TGCAGTGCTAGAGCCCCCGGGACTAGCATTGGAAATGAG. Translated: CSARAPGTSIGNE. The whole CDR3 sequence is CSARAPGTSIGNEQFF.

Details on this clone: The DNA ends 3 residues before the CDR3 does, and the rest of the CDR3 is filled in from the germline J gene. The rearrangement joins TRBV20-1 to TRBJ2-1, with TRBD1 as a possible D gene (6 bases). CDR1 is DFQATT and CDR2 is SNEGSKA in the germline V gene (reference sequence). The CDR3 is 15 amino acids. V was cut by 0 bases and J by 6 bases, with 15 bases left in between. Partial CDR3 DNA: TGCAGTGCTAGAGATAGGACTTTGGGGGCCAATGAG. Translation gives CSARDRTLGANE. The whole CDR3 sequence is CSARDRTLGANEQFF.

CDR3: CASSKQGTGSINTEAFF. CDR3 DNA, as far as it was read: TGTGCCAGCAGTAAACAAGGTACAGGGTCAATTAACACTGAA. This chain links TRBV12-3 or TRBV12-4 with TRBJ1-1; maybe TRBD1 (6 bases). From the germline J gene comes the end of the CDR3, since the read stops 3 residues before it. The CDR3 covers 17 residues. Trimming removed 5 bases from V and 2 bases from J, with 21 bases in between.

Regarding this clone: The CDR3 end is not reached by the read, which stops 3 residues before it; the germline J gene fills it in. V and J are TRBV19 and TRBJ1-2; D is possibly TRBD1 (5 bases). The CDR3 runs to 16 residues. Germline values: CDR1 LNHDA, CDR2 SQIVND (reference sequence). The DNA read from the CDR3 is TGTGCCAGTGCTATCGGGAGTTCAAGGGGCTCCTACGAC. It encodes CASAIGSSRGSYD. The CDR3 in full is CASAIGSSRGSYDYTF.

About this clone: The CDR3 end falls 3 residues outside the read, so it is completed with the germline J gene. The chain combines TRBV4-1 with TRBJ2-2; 8 positions agree with TRBD1. Germline V CDR1 and CDR2: MGHRA, YSYEKL. V was pared by 4 bases and J by 0 bases, with 1 base of the junction left unmatched. This CDR3 has 15 amino acids. CDR3 sequence: CASSPTGANTGELFF. The CDR3 DNA, read in part, is TGCGCCAGCAGCCCGACAGGGGCGAACACCGGGGAG.

Notes on this clone: The read stops 3 residues short of the end of the CDR3; the missing end is completed from the germline J gene. The chain carries TRBV7-3 and TRBJ2-3; D uncertain. Germline CDR1 SGHTA, CDR2 FQGTGA. CDR3 length: 13 residues. Deletions cut 5 bases from V and 3 bases from J, with 9 bases between. The CDR3 sequence: CASSPPYTDTQYF. CDR3 DNA (partial): TGTGCCAGCAGCCCCCCTTATACAGATACG.

This chain's CDR3 is CASSLGRAYEQYF. Incomplete CDR3 DNA: TGTGCCAGCAGCTTAGGCAGGGCCTACGAG. The genes are TRBV7-2 and TRBJ2-7, with a tentative D call TRBD1 (5 bases). The CDR3 goes on 3 residues after the read ends, and that part is filled in from the germline J gene. V shed 1 base and J shed 2 bases, with 6 bases lying between them. The CDR3 contains 13 residues. CDR1 and CDR2 from the germline V gene are SGHTA and FQGNSA.

In terms of frequency, this clone is medium-sized. Coverage ceases 3 residues before the CDR3 finishes, and the germline J gene fills in the end. This chain joins TRBV20-1 and TRBJ2-5; 7 bases fit TRBD1. The CDR3 totals 12 residues. Germline CDR1 reads DFQATT; CDR2 reads SNEGSKA (reference sequence). Trimming at V came to 5 bases and at J to 5 bases, leaving 5 bases not matched to a gene. Incomplete CDR3 DNA: TGCAGTGCTCCCCGGACAGGCGAGACC. It codes for CSAPRTGET. The complete CDR3 reads CSAPRTGETQYF.

Concerning this clone itself: The read terminates 3 residues ahead of where the CDR3 ends, so the germline J gene completes it. The chain combines TRBV5-6 with TRBJ2-3; D possibly uses TRBD1 or TRBD2 (5 bases each). From germline, CDR1 is SGHDT and CDR2 YYEEEE. The CDR3 runs to 15 residues. V was cut by 1 base and J by 5 bases, with 14 bases left in between. The CDR3 region is CASSLLRAQGDTQYF. CDR3 DNA, as far as it was read: TGTGCCAGCAGCTTGTTGAGGGCCCAGGGAGATACG. Combining the CDR3 with reference TRBV5-6 and TRBJ2-3 gives the whole variable domain DAGVTQSPTHLIKTRGQQVTLRCSPKSGHDTVSWYQQALGQGPQFIFQYYEEEERQRGNFPDRFSGHQFPNYSSELNVNALLLGDSALYLCASSLLRAQGDTQYFGPGTRLTVL.

As for this clone: The CDR3 extends 3 residues past the end of the read, so its final part is completed from the germline J gene. The rearrangement joins TRBV7-8 to TRBJ2-1; TRBD2 is a possible D gene (5 bases). This CDR3 comprises 16 residues. Trimming stripped 4 bases from V and 8 bases from J, with 21 bases between. CDR1 and CDR2 from the germline V gene are SGHVS and FQNEAQ. The CDR3 DNA, read in part, is TGTGCCAGCAGCTCCCTCGGACTCCAAAAAGTGGATGAG. Protein: CASSSLGLQKVDE. The entire CDR3 protein reads CASSSLGLQKVDEQFF.